Presented here are 18 T cell receptor beta chains from one specimen sequenced in a study of siplizumab effects on memory and regulatory T cells. Some clones are missing from TCRdb's copy, which holds only in-frame ones; the method was immunoSEQ multiplex PCR. The sample consists of over 100,000 clones, 92% of them appearing once. Sequences were obtained from Tregs sorted from blood. The receptors shown here come from a human donor in good health.

The J gene is TRBJ2-1, the V gene TRBV2; 12 bases are shared with TRBD2. This CDR3 has 18 amino acids. The J segment lost 4 bases and the V segment lost 4 bases, leaving 11 bases of the junction unmatched. Germline CDR1 and CDR2: SNHLY and FYNNEI. The CDR3 sequence: CASSVATTSGSSYNEQFF. The CDR3 DNA is TGTGCCAGCAGTGTAGCGACGACTAGCGGGAGTTCTTACAATGAGCAGTTCTTC.

The CDR3 sequence is CASSQDRQGGRETQYF. CDR3 in DNA: TGCGCCAGCAGCCAAGATCGGCAGGGGGGTCGAGAGACCCAGTACTTC. This rearrangement joins TRBV4-1 to TRBJ2-5; D may be TRBD1 (7 bases). The CDR3 has 16 residues. V was cut by 0 bases and J by 4 bases, with 15 bases left in between. Germline V lookup: CDR1 MGHRA, CDR2 YSYEKL.

This chain joins TRBV30 and TRBJ1-2, with D perhaps TRBD1 (6 bases). The CDR3 loop spans 14 amino acids. Trimming stripped 0 bases from V and 6 bases from J, with 14 bases between. Germline CDR1 is GTSNPN and CDR2 is SVGIG (reference sequence). Here the CDR3 reads CAWSVVQGANGYTF. CDR3 nucleotides: TGTGCCTGGAGTGTGGTACAGGGCGCAAATGGCTACACCTTC. Full variable domain (missing parts from reference TRBV30 and TRBJ1-2): SQTIHQWPATLVQPVGSPLSLECTVEGTSNPNLYWYRQAAGRGLQLLFYSVGIGQISSEVPQNLSASRPQDRQFILSSKKLLLSDSGFYLCAWSVVQGANGYTFGSGTRLTVV.

The CDR3 loop is CASSRLAGGSYEQYF. The CDR3 DNA reads as TGTGCCAGCAGCCGCCTAGCGGGGGGCTCCTACGAGCAGTACTTC. The V gene is TRBV7-8, the J gene TRBJ2-7, with TRBD2 identical over 11 bases. The CDR3 is 15 amino acids. Germline V lookup: CDR1 SGHVS, CDR2 FQNEAQ. The junction had 3 bases not matched to a gene; V was cut back by 5 bases and J by 0 bases.

The rearrangement joins TRBV2 to TRBJ2-7; a weak D match, TRBD1 (6 bases). Looked up from germline, CDR1 is SNHLY and CDR2 is FYNNEI. CDR3 length equals 11 residues. Trimming took off 4 bases at V and 7 bases at J, with 8 bases between the two ends. This chain's CDR3 is CASSGGGEQYF. As DNA, the CDR3 is TGTGCCAGCAGTGGAGGGGGAGAGCAGTACTTC.

The rearrangement joins TRBV7-2 to TRBJ1-1; D remains unclear. The CDR3 is 13 amino acids. The V gene lost 5 bases and the J gene lost 0 bases, with 7 bases spanning the gap. In germline, CDR1 is SGHTA, CDR2 FQGNSA. The CDR3 sequence: CASSNYMNTEAFF. Written as DNA, the CDR3 is TGTGCCAGCAGCAACTACATGAACACTGAAGCTTTCTTT. Full variable domain (missing parts from reference TRBV7-2 and TRBJ1-1): GAGVSQSPSNKVTEKGKDVELRCDPISGHTALYWYRQSLGQGLEFLIYFQGNSAPDKSGLPSDRFSAERTGGSVSTLTIQRTQQEDSAVYLCASSNYMNTEAFFGQGTRLTVV.

J is TRBJ2-1 and V is TRBV19, with a tentative D call TRBD1 (6 bases). Trimming cost V 2 bases and J 0 bases, with 11 bases left between them. The CDR3 runs to 16 residues. CDR1 is LNHDA, CDR2 SQIVND, per germline (reference sequence). CDR3 sequence: CASSISQGNSYNEQFF. CDR3 nucleotides: TGTGCCAGTAGTATATCTCAGGGGAACTCCTACAATGAGCAGTTCTTC.

The chain combines TRBV7-2 with TRBJ2-1, with 8 bases that match TRBD2. J was trimmed by 7 bases and V by 3 bases; bases with no gene match: 5. The CDR3 covers 14 residues. The germline V gene encodes CDR1 SGHTA and CDR2 FQGNSA. In nucleotides, the CDR3 is TGTGCCAGCAGCTTTTTTAGCGGGAAGAATGAGCAGTTCTTC. As protein: CASSFFSGKNEQFF. Supplemented by reference TRBV7-2 and TRBJ2-1, the full variable domain reads GAGVSQSPSNKVTEKGKDVELRCDPISGHTALYWYRQSLGQGLEFLIYFQGNSAPDKSGLPSDRFSAERTGGSVSTLTIQRTQQEDSAVYLCASSFFSGKNEQFFGPGTRLTVL.

This clone has a single count. The chain couples TRBV5-1 to TRBJ1-1; no clear D gene. Germline CDR1 reads SGHRS; CDR2 reads YFSETQ. V shed 2 bases and J shed 1 base, with 15 bases lying between them. The CDR3 has 16 residues. This CDR3 reads CASSFGSTRGNTEAFF. In DNA, the CDR3 is TGCGCCAGCAGCTTTGGGTCTACACGTGGGAACACTGAAGCTTTCTTT.

The V call is TRBV19, the J call TRBJ1-5, with D possibly TRBD1 on 5 matching bases. V shed 3 bases and J shed 0 bases, with 18 bases lying between them. Germline V gives CDR1 LNHDA, CDR2 SQIVND (reference sequence). This CDR3 is 18 amino acids long. Here the CDR3 DNA reads TGTGCCAGTAGTATTGGCCCATCGGGGGGATATAGCAATCAGCCCCAGCATTTT. Protein product: CASSIGPSGGYSNQPQHF.

V and J are TRBV7-2 and TRBJ1-1, with D unclear. CDR3 length: 13 residues. Trimming stripped 5 bases from V and 0 bases from J, with 7 bases between. From germline, CDR1 is SGHTA and CDR2 FQGNSA. CDR3 sequence (DNA): TGTGCCAGCAGCGCCGGACTGAACACTGAAGCTTTCTTT. Protein sequence: CASSAGLNTEAFF.

The V gene is TRBV7-2, the J gene TRBJ2-2; either TRBD1 or TRBD2 may supply D (7 bases each). The CDR3 is 14 amino acids. V was shortened by 4 bases and J by 5 bases, with 11 bases between the two germline ends. The germline V gene encodes CDR1 SGHTA and CDR2 FQGNSA. The CDR3 protein is CASSSRGGTGELFF. DNA for the CDR3: TGTGCCAGCAGCTCCAGGGGGGGTACCGGGGAGCTGTTTTTT.

The CDR3 sequence is CASSLVGSETQYF. Here the CDR3 DNA reads TGTGCCAGCAGCTTGGTTGGGAGTGAGACCCAGTACTTC. The chain is built from TRBV5-4 and TRBJ2-5; weak D call: TRBD2 (5 bases). Trimming pared 0 bases from V and 5 bases from J, leaving 8 bases between. The germline gives CDR1 SGHNT, CDR2 YYREEE (reference sequence). The CDR3 totals 13 residues. The whole variable domain, filled in from reference TRBV5-4 and TRBJ2-5, reads ETGVTQSPTHLIKTRGQQVTLRCSSQSGHNTVSWYQQALGQGPQFIFQYYREEENGRGNFPPRFSGLQFPNYSSELNVNALELDDSALYLCASSLVGSETQYFGPGTRLLVL.

This sequence joins TRBV2 and TRBJ1-6, with 7 bases that match TRBD1. In germline, CDR1 is SNHLY, CDR2 FYNNEI. V gave up 5 bases and J gave up 4 bases; unmatched junction bases: 5. CDR3 length: 15 residues. The CDR3 reads CASSKGTAYNSPLHF. In DNA form, the CDR3 reads TGTGCCAGCAGTAAAGGGACAGCTTATAATTCACCCCTCCACTTT.

This clone appeared once. In DNA form, the CDR3 reads TGTGCCAGCAGCGTACCGGGACTAGAATCCTACAATGAGCAGTTCTTC. It specifies CASSVPGLESYNEQFF. The genes are TRBV9 and TRBJ2-1; 8 bases are shared with TRBD2. This CDR3 is 16 amino acids long. The germline V gene encodes CDR1 SGDLS and CDR2 YYNGEE. The trim removed 1 base at V and 1 base at J, leaving 4 bases unmatched.

This clone was observed once. The chain has TRBV2 and TRBJ2-1, with D hard to call. Per the germline V gene, CDR1 is SNHLY and CDR2 is FYNNEI. Trimming cost V 5 bases and J 4 bases, with 12 bases left between them. CDR3 length: 14 amino acids. DNA of the CDR3: TGTGCCAGCAGTCCCGGCCGCGATTACAATGAGCAGTTCTTC. Its protein is CASSPGRDYNEQFF.

The J gene is TRBJ1-6, the V gene TRBV2; D gene uncertain. With 1 base removed from V and 2 bases from J, the gap between germline ends came to 12 bases. The CDR3 sequence is 17 residues long. CDR1 and CDR2 from the germline V gene are SNHLY and FYNNEI. CDR3 region: CASSEDPHRAYNSPLHF. CDR3 nucleotide sequence: TGTGCCAGCAGTGAAGATCCCCACCGAGCCTATAATTCACCCCTCCACTTT.

This clone was recorded once. This sample also contains other DNA sequences that code for the same CDR3. This chain joins TRBV18 and TRBJ1-5, with D unclear. This CDR3 is built from 13 residues. Germline-derived CDR1 and CDR2 are KGHSH and LQKENI. V was cut by 2 bases and J by 5 bases, with 7 bases left in between. Written as DNA, the CDR3 is TGTGCCAGCTCACCAGGGGTTGATCAGCCCCAGCATTTT. This sequence encodes CASSPGVDQPQHF.